This TCR beta chain is drawn from a study of blood T cell repertoires in COVID-19. This clone was found a few times. The repertoire was sequenced with immunoSEQ multiplex PCR; TCRdb's copy has only in-frame clones and lacks some. The data show 150,000 to 200,000 clones, more than 75% seen once. This CDR3 has 12 amino acids. CDR1 is SQVTM and CDR2 is ANQGSEA in the germline V gene. The V gene end was trimmed by 4 bases and the J gene end by 6 bases; junction bases not matched to a gene: 5. Sequencing was done on a sample of peripheral blood. The chain combines TRBV29-1 with TRBJ2-7; the match to TRBD1 covers 8 bases. The receptor was isolated from a woman aged 70-85 years with COVID-19, enrolled during active disease. CDR3 residues: CSVVGQGAEQYF. CDR3 bases: TGCAGCGTTGTCGGACAGGGAGCCGAGCAGTACTTC.